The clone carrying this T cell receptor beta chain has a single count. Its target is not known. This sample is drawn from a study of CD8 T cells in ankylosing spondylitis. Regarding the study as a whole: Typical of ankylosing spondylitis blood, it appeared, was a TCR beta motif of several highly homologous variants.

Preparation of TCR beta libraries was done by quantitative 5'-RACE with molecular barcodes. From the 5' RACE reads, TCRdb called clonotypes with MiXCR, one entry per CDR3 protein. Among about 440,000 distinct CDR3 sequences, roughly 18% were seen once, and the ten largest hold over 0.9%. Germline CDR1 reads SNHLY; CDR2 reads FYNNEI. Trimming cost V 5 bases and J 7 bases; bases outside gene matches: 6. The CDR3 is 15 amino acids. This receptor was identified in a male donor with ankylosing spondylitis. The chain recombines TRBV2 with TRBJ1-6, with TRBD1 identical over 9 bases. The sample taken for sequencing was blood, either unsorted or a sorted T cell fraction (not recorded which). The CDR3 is CASSSWDRVNSPLHF. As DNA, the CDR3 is TGTGCCAGCAGTAGCTGGGACAGGGTAAATTCACCCCTCCACTTT.